One TCR beta chain is described in this entry. CDR3 length equals 14 residues. Germline V lookup: CDR1 SGHDN, CDR2 FVKESK. Losses at the gene ends were 4 bases for V and 3 bases for J; bases not matched to a gene: 6. This entry belongs to a study of blood T cell repertoires in COVID-19. Sequenced by immunoSEQ multiplex PCR; TCRdb stores in-frame clones only, minus some. The table lists 200,000 to 250,000 clones, around 90% of them singletons. The sample taken for sequencing was peripheral blood. The chain carries TRBV14 and TRBJ2-7; TRBD1 matches 7 bases. This TCR was sampled from a man between 18 and 35 years old with active or convalescent COVID-19. The CDR3 DNA sequence: TGTGCCAGCAGCCTCTCGGGACAGTACTACGAGCAGTACTTC. This translates into CASSLSGQYYEQYF.